A selection of T cell receptor beta chains follows, all from one sample in a study of vaccination and CD4 T cells after COVID-19. TCRdb ran MiXCR on the PCR reads and lists one entry per CDR3 protein. This table holds roughly 12,000 distinct CDR3 sequences, around 70% found once. These receptors are not linked to any known antigen. Sequencing was performed on CD4+ T cells from blood, cultured in vitro, taken after SARS-CoV-2 vaccination. Receptor source: a human donor who received a COVID-19 vaccine. The CDR3 runs from the conserved cysteine through the conserved F or W. Fields, in order: D gene, J gene, clone size, V gene, CDR3 DNA, CDR3 protein. The D gene is left open where the match is weak. Where a row states a size, it is once, few, many or the class of an expanded clone; other rows omit it.

TRBD1 | TRBJ1-2 | - | TRBV24-1 | TGTGCCACCAGTGATTTCCCGGACAGGGGGCCTAAGGGCTACACCTTC | CATSDFPDRGPKGYTF
TRBD1 | TRBJ2-7 | - | TRBV19 | TGTGCCAGTAGTGCGCGGGACAGGGGGGCGTACGAGCAGTACTTC | CASSARDRGAYEQYF
- | TRBJ1-6 | - | TRBV27 | TGTGCCAGCAGTTTTGCAGGAGGGGATTCACCCCTCCACTTT | CASSFAGGDSPLHF
TRBD1 | TRBJ1-6 | - | TRBV12-3/TRBV12-4 | TGTGCCAGCAGTAGGGCGGCAGGGGGCTCCTATAATTCACCCCTCCACTTT | CASSRAAGGSYNSPLHF
TRBD1 | TRBJ1-1 | - | TRBV20-1 | TGCAGTGCTAAGGGGGCCTACACTGAAGCTTTCTTT | CSAKGAYTEAFF
- | TRBJ1-2 | once | TRBV21-1 | TGTGCCAGCAGCAAAGGAGAGGGACAGGGTCGATATGGCTACACCTTC | CASSKGEGQGRYGYTF
- | TRBJ2-2 | - | TRBV5-1 | TGCGCCAGCAGCTCGGGTCCTATCACCGGGGAGCTGTTTTTT | CASSSGPITGELFF
- | TRBJ1-3 | - | TRBV20-1 | TGCAGTGCTTTACACGGGACTCGAGGAAACACCATATATTTT | CSALHGTRGNTIYF
- | TRBJ1-2 | few | TRBV5-5 | TGTGCCAGCAGCTTGACAGGCGAAGCTAACTATGGCTACACCTTC | CASSLTGEANYGYTF
- | TRBJ1-5 | - | TRBV19 | TGTGCCAGTCAGGGAGGGTCGTCCTATAGCAATCAGCCCCAGCATTTT | CASQGGSSYSNQPQHF
- | TRBJ2-5 | - | TRBV27 | TGTGCCAGCAGTTTCTCGGGGGCCCAAGAGACCCAGTACTTC | CASSFSGAQETQYF
TRBD1 | TRBJ1-6 | - | TRBV14 | TGTGCCAGCAGCCCTGGACAGGGGGCGATTTCACCCCTCCACTTT | CASSPGQGAISPLHF
TRBD2 | TRBJ2-3 | - | TRBV6-2/TRBV6-3 | TGTGCCAGCAGTTTCACCCTAGCGCGGGGGACGGGAGATACGCAGTATTTT | CASSFTLARGTGDTQYF
- | TRBJ2-3 | - | TRBV5-1 | TGCGCCAGCAGCCCTACTAAAAGCACAGATACGCAGTATTTT | CASSPTKSTDTQYF
- | TRBJ2-3 | - | TRBV21-1 | TGTGCCAGCAGCAAAGTGAGGACCTTCACAGATACGCAGTATTTT | CASSKVRTFTDTQYF
TRBD2 | TRBJ2-3 | few | TRBV5-4 | TGTGCCAGCAGCCTCGCTGCAGGACTAGACACAGATACGCAGTATTTT | CASSLAAGLDTDTQYF
- | TRBJ1-1 | - | TRBV2 | TGTGCCAGCAACGCCCTCCCCAACACTGAAGCTTTCTTT | CASNALPNTEAFF
TRBD2 | TRBJ2-3 | - | TRBV20-1 | TGCAGTGCTAACTCTTACACGAGCGGGGGTCTCGGAGATACGCAGTATTTT | CSANSYTSGGLGDTQYF
- | TRBJ2-2 | - | TRBV7-2 | TGTGCCAGCAGCCTGAGGTTGGCCGGGGAGCTGTTTTTT | CASSLRLAGELFF
TRBD1 | TRBJ1-6 | - | TRBV7-9 | TGTGCCAGCAGCCTAAAGACAGGGTCCTTTGATAATTCACCCCTCCACTTT | CASSLKTGSFDNSPLHF
TRBD2 | TRBJ2-5 | - | TRBV12-3/TRBV12-4 | TGTGCCAGCAGTTCTCCAACTAGCGGGACCTACCAAGAGACCCAGTACTTC | CASSSPTSGTYQETQYF
- | TRBJ2-5 | once | TRBV7-7 | TGTGCCAGCAGCCGGGAAGGGACACTAGAGACCCAGTACTTC | CASSREGTLETQYF
- | TRBJ1-5 | few | TRBV5-1 | TGCGCCAGCAGCGAAGAGGTGGGGATTCAGCCCCAGCATTTT | CASSEEVGIQPQHF